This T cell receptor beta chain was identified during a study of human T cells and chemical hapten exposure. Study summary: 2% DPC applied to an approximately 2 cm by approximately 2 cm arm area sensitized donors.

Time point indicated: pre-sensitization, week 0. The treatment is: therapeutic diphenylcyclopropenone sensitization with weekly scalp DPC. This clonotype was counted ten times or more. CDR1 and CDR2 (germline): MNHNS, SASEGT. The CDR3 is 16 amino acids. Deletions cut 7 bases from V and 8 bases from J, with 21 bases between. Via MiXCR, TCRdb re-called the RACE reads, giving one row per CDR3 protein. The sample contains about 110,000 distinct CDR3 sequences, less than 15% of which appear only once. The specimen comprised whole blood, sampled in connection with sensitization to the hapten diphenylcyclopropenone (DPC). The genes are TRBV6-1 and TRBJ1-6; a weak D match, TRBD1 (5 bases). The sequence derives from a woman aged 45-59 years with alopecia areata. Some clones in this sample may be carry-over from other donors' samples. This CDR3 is CASTEHRSWGDSPLHF. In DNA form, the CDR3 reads TGTGCCAGCACCGAACACCGGTCGTGGGGCGATTCACCCCTCCACTTT.